This T cell receptor beta chain was captured in a study of Tregs in tolerant kidney transplant recipients. The nonmyeloablative bone marrow transplants came from related graft donors, with transient mixed chimerism. Produced via immunoSEQ multiplex PCR; TCRdb's table is partial and in-frame only. The top ten hold roughly 1.7% of the sample, which has about 90,000 clones, over 85% seen once. Germline V CDR1 and CDR2: MNHNS, SASEGT. The germline V and J ends were trimmed by 9 bases and 0 bases, with 9 bases remaining between them. The CDR3 is 13 residues long. The sample consisted of CD4+ T cells from blood (PBMCs), taken 12 months after the transplant. The gene calls are TRBV6-1 and TRBJ1-5; no firm D call. This receptor was identified in a human patient who received a combined kidney and bone marrow transplant. Among the T cells, some may be from the graft donor. The CDR3: CASRDYSNQPQHF. DNA of the CDR3: TGTGCCAGTCGAGATTATAGCAATCAGCCCCAGCATTTT.